This TCR beta chain was sequenced in a study of blood T cell repertoires in COVID-19. At the level of the study: Acute and convalescent COVID-19 samples came from the United States, Italy and Spain.

Germline CDR1 reads SGDLS; CDR2 reads YYNGEE. The junction had 0 bases not matched to a gene; V was cut back by 3 bases and J by 5 bases. The CDR3 has 14 amino acids. Here immunoSEQ multiplex PCR was the method, and the copy in TCRdb shows in-frame clones only, minus some. The table has about 81,000 clones, 86% seen once; the top ten hold 20% to 30%. The chain couples TRBV9 to TRBJ1-4; 11 nucleotides agree with TRBD1. This TCR came from a human donor in a cohort sampled during active COVID-19. The specimen sequenced was peripheral blood. The DNA for the CDR3 is TGTGCCAGCAGCGGGACAGGGGGCAATGAAAAACTGTTTTTT. Its translation is CASSGTGGNEKLFF.